The T cell receptor beta chain described here comes from a study of identical twins. Notes on the study in general: There were fewer insertions in abundant cord blood beta clonotypes, but memory repertoires showed no such pattern.

In this sample, this clonotype turned up a few times. Its antigen is still unknown. One entry per CDR3 protein results from TCRdb running MiXCR on the 5' RACE reads. The top ten clones hold over 5% of a sample with about 220,000 distinct CDR3 sequences, approximately 8% of them seen once. Only healthy Caucasians were enrolled as donors. The same sample was also used in a study of yellow fever vaccine responses in identical twins.

Sequencing was done on a sample of CD8+ T cells sorted from blood. The receptor was derived from a young woman in good health.

CDR3 sequence (DNA): TGCGCCAGCAGCCAAGATGGCGGGACAGGGCCCAATGAGCAGTTCTTC. Translating gives CASSQDGGTGPNEQFF. The V and J genes are TRBV4-1 and TRBJ2-1, with TRBD1 identical over 9 bases. CDR3 length equals 16 residues. Germline CDR1 MGHRA, CDR2 YSYEKL. Losses at the gene ends were 0 bases for V and 6 bases for J; bases not matched to a gene: 6.